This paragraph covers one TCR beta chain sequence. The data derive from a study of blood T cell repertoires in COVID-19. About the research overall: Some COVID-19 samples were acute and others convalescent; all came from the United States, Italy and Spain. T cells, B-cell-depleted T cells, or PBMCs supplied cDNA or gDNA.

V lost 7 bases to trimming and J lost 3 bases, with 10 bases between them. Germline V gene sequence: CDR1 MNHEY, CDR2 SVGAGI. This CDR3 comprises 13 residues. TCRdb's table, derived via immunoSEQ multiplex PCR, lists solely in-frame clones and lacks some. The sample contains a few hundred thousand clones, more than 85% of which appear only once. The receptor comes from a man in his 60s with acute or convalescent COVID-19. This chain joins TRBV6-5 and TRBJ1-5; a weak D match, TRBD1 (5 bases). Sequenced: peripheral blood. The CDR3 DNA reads TGTGCCAGCAATCGGACACCCAATCAGCCCCAGCATTTT. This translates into CASNRTPNQPQHF.